Listed here are 8 T cell receptor beta chains from one sample, sequenced in a study of blood T cell repertoires in COVID-19. Sequencing used immunoSEQ multiplex PCR; TCRdb keeps in-frame clones, though not all of them. Of approximately 100,000 clones listed, roughly 90% are singletons. The sequenced sample was peripheral blood. These receptors were collected from a human donor with acute or convalescent COVID-19. The donor label of this sample is uncertain.

The chain combines TRBV9 with TRBJ1-4, with 7 bases matching TRBD1. The CDR3 is 17 amino acids. The germline CDR1 and CDR2 sequences are SGDLS and YYNGEE. The junction had 9 bases not matched to a gene; V was cut back by 4 bases and J by 0 bases. CDR3 protein: CASSPRTGPATNEKLFF. The CDR3 nucleotides read TGTGCCAGCAGCCCTCGGACAGGCCCCGCAACTAATGAAAAACTGTTTTTT.

The rearrangement links TRBV6-6 to TRBJ1-6, with 8 bases matching TRBD1. V lost 6 bases, J lost 10 bases, and 8 bases stayed unmatched. The CDR3 loop spans 14 amino acids. CDR1 and CDR2 (germline): MNHNY, SVGAGI (reference sequence). The chain's CDR3 is CASSSDRGWSPLHF. The CDR3 nucleotides read TGTGCCAGCAGCAGCGACAGGGGTTGGTCACCCCTCCACTTT.

V usage is TRBV27 and J usage is TRBJ1-5; 10 bases map to TRBD1. Trimming took 4 bases from V and 4 from J; bases not matched to a gene: 4. In germline, CDR1 is MNHEY, CDR2 SMNVEV (reference sequence). The length of the CDR3 is 15 residues. The DNA for the CDR3 is TGTGCCAGCAGTTCCGGACAGGGGGGAAATCAGCCCCAGCATTTT. Amino acids: CASSSGQGGNQPQHF.

V and J are TRBV6-5 and TRBJ1-1; tentative D call: TRBD1 (5 bases). The germline V and J ends were trimmed by 6 bases and 6 bases, with 11 bases remaining between them. The CDR3 totals 12 residues. CDR1 and CDR2 from the germline V gene are MNHEY and SVGAGI. Here the CDR3 reads CASSLRGSEAFF. The DNA of the CDR3 is TGTGCCAGCAGCCTCCGGGGGTCTGAAGCTTTCTTT.

This sequence joins TRBV27 and TRBJ1-6, with 9 nucleotides matching TRBD1. The germline V gene encodes CDR1 MNHEY and CDR2 SMNVEV (reference sequence). The CDR3 totals 13 residues. V lost 5 bases to trimming and J lost 11 bases; unmatched junction nucleotides: 4. CDR3 protein: CASSAYRGPPLHF. In nucleotides, the CDR3 is TGTGCCAGCAGTGCCTACAGGGGGCCACCCCTCCACTTT.

This rearrangement joins TRBV3-1 (or the pseudogene TRBV3-2) to TRBJ1-2, with TRBD1 as a possible D gene (6 bases). This CDR3 region has 13 residues. Germline loops: CDR1 LGHDT, CDR2 YNNKEL (reference sequence). V lost 4 bases and J 4 bases, leaving 10 bases between the germline ends. CDR3 coding DNA: TGTGCCAGCAGCCGACAGGATTCCTATGGCTACACCTTC. It translates to CASSRQDSYGYTF.

The CDR3 bases are TGTGCCAGCAGTCCCCGGACAGGAGGTCCCTACGAGCAGTACTTC. Its translation: CASSPRTGGPYEQYF. The chain carries TRBV6-2 or TRBV6-3 and TRBJ2-7; 7 positions match TRBD1. Germline assignment: CDR1 MNHEY and CDR2 SVGEGT. The CDR3 covers 15 residues. The J segment lost 2 bases and the V segment lost 5 bases, leaving 9 bases of the junction unmatched.

The chain recombines TRBV28 with TRBJ2-2; D gene ambiguous. The CDR3 is 12 amino acids. Germline V CDR1 and CDR2: MDHEN, SYDVKM. The V gene lost 7 bases and the J gene lost 6 bases, with 9 bases spanning the gap. DNA of the CDR3: TGTGCCAGCACTAGTGGCCCCGGGGAGCTGTTTTTT. It is translated as CASTSGPGELFF.